The 3 T cell receptor beta chains presented below share a single source sample, sequenced in a study of T cell changes during pregnancy in multiple sclerosis. The protocol was immunoSEQ multiplex PCR, while the TCRdb copy is restricted to in-frame clones and leaves out a portion. Of more than 85,000 clones in the sample, approximately 92% are singletons; the top ten hold under 1.5%. This sample comprised peripheral blood, obtained in the third trimester of pregnancy. All receptors come from a female donor in good health, enrolled as a control in a pregnancy study.

V gene TRBV27 combines with J gene TRBJ2-7, with TRBD1 identical over 7 bases. In germline, CDR1 is MNHEY, CDR2 SMNVEV (reference sequence). The CDR3 runs 13 residues. The J segment lost 2 bases and the V segment lost 3 bases, leaving 1 base of the junction unmatched. The CDR3, as DNA: TGTGCCAGCAGTTTGGGACAGACCTACGAGCAGTACTTC. It yields the protein CASSLGQTYEQYF.

V usage is TRBV5-4 and J usage is TRBJ1-5; a possible D gene is TRBD1 (5 bases). This CDR3 region has 15 residues. Germline V gene data show CDR1 as SGHNT and CDR2 as YYREEE (reference sequence). V gave up 0 bases and J gave up 6 bases, with 13 bases separating them. CDR3: CASSLGAREGQPQHF. CDR3 sequence (DNA): TGTGCCAGCAGCTTGGGCGCCAGGGAGGGTCAGCCCCAGCATTTT.

This chain uses TRBV18 with TRBJ2-3; 8 bases line up with TRBD2. J lost 1 base, V lost 5 bases, and 2 bases had no gene match. Germline loops: CDR1 KGHSH, CDR2 LQKENI. The CDR3 is 14 amino acids. CDR3 nucleotides: TGTGCCAGCTCAGCGACTAGCGGCACAGATACGCAGTATTTT. Translating gives CASSATSGTDTQYF.